This passage covers 29 T cell receptor beta chains from one sample sequenced in a study of CD8+CD57+ T cells in acquired aplastic anemia. Using genomic DNA as the template, TCR beta VDJ and CDR3 profiling was carried out. Via MiXCR, TCRdb re-called the reads, giving one row per CDR3 protein. The sample has fewer than 100,000 distinct CDR3 sequences, less than 60% seen once. The sequenced sample consisted of sorted CD4+, CD8+, or CD8+CD57+ T cells (not recorded which) from PBMCs. These receptor sequences come from a human donor in good health, serving as a control.

This chain links TRBV24-1 with TRBJ1-5, with 7 bases that match TRBD1. With V trimmed by 3 bases and J by 4 bases, 5 bases remained unmatched. Germline CDR1 and CDR2: KGHDR and SFDVKD. This CDR3 spans 15 amino acids. CDR3 nucleotide sequence: TGTGCCACCAGTGATCGGACAGGTAATAATCAGCCCCAGCATTTT. This translates into CATSDRTGNNQPQHF.

Ten or more counts support this clonotype. The chain joins TRBV19 to TRBJ1-1; no clear D. Per the germline V gene, CDR1 is LNHDA and CDR2 is SQIVND (reference sequence). Trimming pared 4 bases from V and 7 bases from J, leaving 10 bases between. The CDR3 is 12 amino acids. In DNA form, the CDR3 reads TGTGCCAGTAGTACGTCGGTCGTTGAAGCTTTCTTT. This gives the protein CASSTSVVEAFF.

For this clonotype: One end of the junction does not line up with germline, which may come from a read error. CDR3 bases: TGCGCCAGCAGCCAAGTACCAGCGGGAGCTGTCACAGATACGCAGTATTTT. It is translated as CASSQVPAGAVTDTQYF. The rearrangement joins TRBV25-1 to TRBJ2-3, with TRBD2 identical over 8 bases. The CDR3 runs 17 residues. CDR1 and CDR2 from the germline V gene are MGHDK and SYGVNS.

There are many counts of this clonotype. The gene calls are TRBV24-1 and TRBJ2-1, with 10 bases identical to TRBD2. The CDR3 is 17 residues long. With V trimmed by 5 bases and J by 7 bases, 13 bases remained unmatched. Germline V gives CDR1 KGHDR, CDR2 SFDVKD. CDR3 sequence reads: CATSVPSGSGSRNEQFF. The CDR3 region has the DNA TGTGCCACCAGTGTTCCTAGCGGGAGTGGTAGTCGGAATGAGCAGTTCTTC.

The genes are TRBV20-1 and TRBJ2-3; TRBD2 aligns across 12 bases. V shed 3 bases, J shed 6 bases, and the junction held 10 bases outside the gene matches. Germline-derived CDR1 and CDR2 are DFQATT and SNEGSKA (reference sequence). The length of the CDR3 is 16 residues. The CDR3 DNA reads TGCAGTGCTAGTTCTAGACTAGCGGGAGCGGGTGATACGCAGTATTTT. The encoded protein is CSASSRLAGAGDTQYF.

This clonotype was observed at least ten times. The chain is built from TRBV20-1 and TRBJ2-3; TRBD1 might be the D (5 bases). Germline assignment: CDR1 DFQATT and CDR2 SNEGSKA (reference sequence). This CDR3 is 15 amino acids long. The V and J ends lost 1 base and 0 bases respectively, with 11 bases between them. For the CDR3, the DNA is TGCAGTGCTAGAGGTCCGACAGCCAGCACAGATACGCAGTATTTT. It encodes CSARGPTASTDTQYF.

The chain uses TRBV30 and TRBJ1-5; 9 nucleotides match TRBD1. The CDR3 has 15 amino acids. Trimming cost V 8 bases and J 7 bases; bases outside gene matches: 15. Per the germline V gene, CDR1 is GTSNPN and CDR2 is SVGIG (reference sequence). In DNA form, the CDR3 reads TGTGCCATGGACTCGGGACAGGGATTGGAACAGCCCCAGCATTTT. Translation gives CAMDSGQGLEQPQHF.

The V call is TRBV10-3, the J call TRBJ1-2; D uncertain. The length of the CDR3 is 13 residues. The germline V gene encodes CDR1 ENHRY and CDR2 SYGVKD. Deletions cut 0 bases from V and 2 bases from J, with 4 bases between. CDR3 in amino acids: CAISESGNYGYTF. CDR3 coding DNA: TGTGCCATCAGTGAGTCTGGGAACTATGGCTACACCTTC.

This clonotype showed up many times. This chain uses TRBV3-1 with TRBJ2-3; TRBD1 matches 7 bases. This CDR3 is built from 14 residues. V lost 0 bases and J lost 7; bases outside the gene matches: 4. Germline lookup yields CDR1 LGHDT and CDR2 YNNKEL (reference sequence). The CDR3 DNA reads as TGTGCCAGCAGCCAAGACTTGACAGGGAATACGCAGTATTTT. This encodes CASSQDLTGNTQYF.

V gene TRBV19 combines with J gene TRBJ1-3; unclear D gene. This CDR3 has 14 amino acids. Germline V lookup: CDR1 LNHDA, CDR2 SQIVND (reference sequence). Trimming took 4 bases from V and 0 from J, leaving 7 bases between them. DNA for the CDR3: TGTGCCAGTAGTAGGGCCGACTCTGGAAACACCATATATTTT. It is translated as CASSRADSGNTIYF.

The rearrangement links TRBV10-3 to TRBJ2-1; 9 bases align to TRBD1. Unmatched junction bases numbered 6, after V lost 3 bases and J lost 9 bases. Germline assignment: CDR1 ENHRY and CDR2 SYGVKD. The CDR3 is 14 amino acids. The CDR3 spells CAISDGTGISEQFF. The DNA for the CDR3 is TGTGCCATCAGTGATGGGACAGGGATCAGTGAGCAGTTCTTC.

In this sample, this clonotype turned up a few times. V and J are TRBV25-1 and TRBJ1-5; possible D gene TRBD1, 6 bases. Germline V lookup: CDR1 MGHDK, CDR2 SYGVNS. The CDR3 has 17 residues. Trimming shortened V by 6 bases and J by 1 base, and 19 bases separated the two germline ends. The CDR3 DNA is TGTGCCAGCAGCCAGGGACATGATGATAACAGCAATCAGCCCCAGCATTTT. Its translation is CASSQGHDDNSNQPQHF.

CDR3 protein: CASSYSGVPEAFF. CDR3 DNA sequence: TGTGCCAGCAGTTACTCAGGGGTTCCTGAAGCTTTCTTT. The V call is TRBV6-6, the J call TRBJ1-1; D might be TRBD1 (5 bases). The CDR3 is 13 amino acids. Germline V CDR1 and CDR2: MNHNY, SVGAGI (reference sequence). Between the trimmed V and J ends, which lost 0 bases and 6 bases, there was a span of 8 bases.

This clonotype was counted at least ten times. This rearrangement joins TRBV7-9 to TRBJ1-2, with no clear D. This CDR3 has 14 residues. Trimming took off 5 bases at V and 6 bases at J, with 16 bases between the two ends. Germline values: CDR1 SEHNR, CDR2 FQNEAQ (reference sequence). The CDR3, as DNA: TGTGCCAGCAGCCCGAGTGGTCAGGTGGATGGCTACACCTTC. Its translation is CASSPSGQVDGYTF.

This clonotype occurred many times. For the CDR3, the DNA is TGTGCCAGCAGCAATGGACAGGGAGCAGATACGCAGTATTTT. This gives the protein CASSNGQGADTQYF. This chain links TRBV7-9 with TRBJ2-3; 8 bases map to TRBD1. The CDR3 consists of 14 residues. Losses at the gene ends were 5 bases for V and 4 bases for J; bases not matched to a gene: 5. Per germline, CDR1 SEHNR and CDR2 FQNEAQ (reference sequence).

This clonotype was counted many times. The gene calls are TRBV28 and TRBJ2-7; D might be TRBD1 (6 bases). CDR3 length: 13 amino acids. Germline values: CDR1 MDHEN, CDR2 SYDVKM. V dropped 6 bases and J dropped 4 bases, with 13 bases sitting between them. CDR3 protein: CASSPPGQYEQYF. The CDR3 nucleotides are TGTGCCAGCAGCCCTCCAGGACAGTACGAGCAGTACTTC.

Only a few counts were recorded for this clonotype. This chain uses TRBV5-4 with TRBJ2-1; tentative D call: TRBD2 (6 bases). The CDR3 is 14 amino acids. The germline V and J ends were trimmed by 2 bases and 8 bases, with 14 bases remaining between them. CDR1 and CDR2 (germline): SGHNT, YYREEE (reference sequence). For the CDR3, the DNA is TGTGCCAGCAGCTTCGGGACTCCCTCGTATGAGCAGTTCTTC. Translated, it gives CASSFGTPSYEQFF. The variable domain in full, completed from reference TRBV5-4 and TRBJ2-1, reads ETGVTQSPTHLIKTRGQQVTLRCSSQSGHNTVSWYQQALGQGPQFIFQYYREEENGRGNFPPRFSGLQFPNYSSELNVNALELDDSALYLCASSFGTPSYEQFFGPGTRLTVL.

This clonotype was seen many times. The chain links TRBV11-3 to TRBJ2-7; D unresolved. Germline CDR1 reads SGHNT; CDR2 reads YENEEA. Trimming took 2 bases from V and 0 from J, leaving 2 bases between them. CDR3 length: 12 amino acids. CDR3 sequence: CASSLSSYEQYF. Here the CDR3 DNA reads TGTGCCAGCAGCTTATCCTCCTACGAGCAGTACTTC.

The chain carries TRBV9 and TRBJ1-6; 7 bases line up with TRBD1. The CDR3 length is 14 residues. Germline CDR1 is SGDLS and CDR2 is YYNGEE. Trimming removed 3 bases from V and 8 bases from J; junction bases left unmatched: 5. CDR3: CASSGQGWDSPLHF. In nucleotides, the CDR3 is TGTGCCAGCAGCGGACAGGGTTGGGATTCACCCCTCCACTTT.

This clonotype was counted many times. V gene TRBV19 combines with J gene TRBJ2-5; 11 positions match TRBD1. The length of the CDR3 is 16 residues. The V segment lost 2 bases and the J segment 4 bases; nucleotides outside the gene matches: 6. Germline V CDR1 and CDR2: LNHDA, SQIVND (reference sequence). The CDR3 DNA reads TGTGCCAGTAGTATAATGGTCGGGACAGGGGGAGAGACCCAGTACTTC. Amino acid sequence: CASSIMVGTGGETQYF.

The rearrangement links TRBV5-4 to TRBJ1-1, with a weak D call TRBD1 (6 bases). This CDR3 is 14 amino acids long. Germline CDR1 is SGHNT and CDR2 is YYREEE (reference sequence). The V gene lost 2 bases and the J gene lost 8 bases, with 16 bases spanning the gap. CDR3 sequence reads: CASSLDSGQREAFF. CDR3 bases: TGTGCCAGCAGCTTAGACAGTGGACAGCGAGAAGCTTTCTTT.

V is TRBV10-3 and J is TRBJ2-7; perhaps D is TRBD1 or TRBD2 (6 bases each). Germline V gene data show CDR1 as ENHRY and CDR2 as SYGVKD. The CDR3 covers 12 residues. V was shortened by 8 bases and J by 3 bases, with 11 bases between the two germline ends. The CDR3 DNA reads TGTGCCATCGGGGCGGGACACTACGAGCAGTACTTC. It encodes CAIGAGHYEQYF.

In this sample, this clonotype turned up many times. This chain links TRBV9 with TRBJ1-1; a weak D match, TRBD1 (6 bases). The V end was cut by 0 bases, the J end by 1 base, with 10 bases between. Germline-derived CDR1 and CDR2 are SGDLS and YYNGEE. This CDR3 is built from 15 residues. The CDR3 spells CASSVGGTPNTEAFF. For the CDR3, the DNA is TGTGCCAGCAGCGTAGGTGGGACACCGAACACTGAAGCTTTCTTT.

V gene TRBV10-2 combines with J gene TRBJ2-3, with 8 bases matching TRBD2. J gave up 2 bases and V 2 bases, and 12 bases lay outside the gene matches. The CDR3 sequence is 18 residues long. Germline-derived CDR1 and CDR2 are WSHSY and SAAADI. In nucleotides, the CDR3 is TGCGCCAGCAGTGAGCCAAGCGGGGGAGGGTTTTTCACAGATACGCAGTATTTT. It specifies CASSEPSGGGFFTDTQYF.

Only a few counts were recorded for this clonotype. The V and J genes are TRBV25-1 and TRBJ2-7; either TRBD1 or TRBD2 may supply D (5 bases each). Germline V gene lookup returns CDR1 MGHDK and CDR2 SYGVNS. The CDR3 has 13 amino acids. Trimming shortened V by 5 bases and J by 3 bases, and 11 bases separated the two germline ends. The CDR3 region has the DNA TGTGCCAGCAGTAGGGGACGAAACTACGAGCAGTACTTC. The encoded protein is CASSRGRNYEQYF.

The chain employs TRBV9 and TRBJ1-1, with 8 bases matching TRBD1. Germline-derived CDR1 and CDR2 are SGDLS and YYNGEE. After removal of 4 bases from V and 8 bases from J, the junction contained 10 bases not matched to a gene. There are 14 residues in the CDR3. The CDR3 loop reads CASSPRTGRLEAFF. The CDR3 DNA is TGTGCCAGCAGCCCCAGGACAGGGAGACTGGAAGCTTTCTTT.

The V gene is TRBV11-3, the J gene TRBJ2-7; D possibly corresponds to TRBD2 (5 bases). V was pared by 5 bases and J by 1 base, with 15 bases between. CDR1 and CDR2 (germline): SGHNT, YENEEA. The CDR3 length is 15 residues. The DNA for the CDR3 is TGTGCCAGCAGCCGGGGATCCGGCGCTTCCTACGAGCAGTACTTC. This codes for CASSRGSGASYEQYF.

This clonotype was recorded a few times. One junction end disagrees with the germline gene, perhaps due to a read error. The genes are TRBV5-1 and TRBJ2-4; 7 bases map to TRBD1. Germline V gene data show CDR1 as SGHRS and CDR2 as YFSETQ. CDR3 size: 16 residues. CDR3 sequence: CASSMDRPSAKNIQYF. The CDR3 DNA reads TGCGCCAGCAGCATGGACAGGCCATCAGCCAAAAACATTCAGTACTTT.

This clonotype showed up many times. J is TRBJ2-7 and V is TRBV7-9; 8 bases match TRBD1. V shed 3 bases and J 3 bases; nucleotides not matched to a gene: 4. CDR3 length equals 14 residues. Germline lookup yields CDR1 SEHNR and CDR2 FQNEAQ (reference sequence). The CDR3 region has the DNA TGTGCCAGCAGCTTGGGACAGGCGATCTACGAGCAGTACTTC. This sequence encodes CASSLGQAIYEQYF.